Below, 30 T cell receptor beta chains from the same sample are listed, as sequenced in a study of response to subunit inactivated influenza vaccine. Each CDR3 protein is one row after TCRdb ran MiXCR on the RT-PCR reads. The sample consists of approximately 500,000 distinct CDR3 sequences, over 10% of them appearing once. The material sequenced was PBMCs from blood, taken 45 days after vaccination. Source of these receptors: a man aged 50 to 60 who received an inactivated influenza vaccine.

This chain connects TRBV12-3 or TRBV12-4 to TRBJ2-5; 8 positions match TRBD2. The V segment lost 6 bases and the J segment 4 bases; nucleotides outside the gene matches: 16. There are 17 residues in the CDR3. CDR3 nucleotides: TGTGCCAGCAGCCGACTCATGACTAGCGCCACAAGAGAGACCCAGTACTTC. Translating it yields CASSRLMTSATRETQYF.

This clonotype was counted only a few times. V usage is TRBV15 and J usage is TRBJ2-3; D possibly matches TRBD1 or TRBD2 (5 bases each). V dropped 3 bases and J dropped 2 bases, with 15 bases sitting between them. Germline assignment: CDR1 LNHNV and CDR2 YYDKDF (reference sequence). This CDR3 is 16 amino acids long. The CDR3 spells CATSRGRADFTDTQYF. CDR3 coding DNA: TGTGCCACCAGCAGGGGACGAGCGGACTTCACAGATACGCAGTATTTT.

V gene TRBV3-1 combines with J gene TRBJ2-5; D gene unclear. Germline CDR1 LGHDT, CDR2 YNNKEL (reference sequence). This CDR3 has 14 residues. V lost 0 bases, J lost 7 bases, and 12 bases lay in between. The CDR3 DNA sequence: TGTGCCAGCAGCCAAGATTTGAGGTTCAGGACCCAGTACTTC. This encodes CASSQDLRFRTQYF.

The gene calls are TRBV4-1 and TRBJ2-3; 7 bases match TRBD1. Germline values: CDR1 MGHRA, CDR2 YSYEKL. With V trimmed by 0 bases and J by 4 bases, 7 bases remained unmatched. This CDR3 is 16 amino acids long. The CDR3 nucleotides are TGCGCCAGCAGCCAAGATCCGCTCCAGGGGGCAGATACGCAGTATTTT. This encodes CASSQDPLQGADTQYF.

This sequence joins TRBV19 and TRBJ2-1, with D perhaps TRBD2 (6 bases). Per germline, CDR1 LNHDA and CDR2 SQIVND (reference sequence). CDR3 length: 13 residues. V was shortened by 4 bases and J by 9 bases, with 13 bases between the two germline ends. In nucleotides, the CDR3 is TGTGCCAGTAGTACGGGCCGAGCGGGTGAGCAGTTCTTC. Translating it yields CASSTGRAGEQFF.

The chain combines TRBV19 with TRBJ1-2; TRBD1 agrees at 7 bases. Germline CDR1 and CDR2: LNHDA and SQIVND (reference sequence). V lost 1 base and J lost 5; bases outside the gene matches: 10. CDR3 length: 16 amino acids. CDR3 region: CASSIGDGGGAYGYTF. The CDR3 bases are TGTGCCAGTAGTATAGGAGATGGAGGGGGCGCGTATGGCTACACCTTC.

CDR3 protein: CASSSWTGRGAFF. The CDR3 coding sequence is TGTGCCAGCAGCTCCTGGACGGGCCGAGGAGCTTTCTTT. This chain links TRBV7-9 with TRBJ1-1; D unresolved. Trimming stripped 4 bases from V and 10 bases from J, with 16 bases between. Germline loops: CDR1 SEHNR, CDR2 FQNEAQ (reference sequence). The CDR3 is made up of 13 amino acids.

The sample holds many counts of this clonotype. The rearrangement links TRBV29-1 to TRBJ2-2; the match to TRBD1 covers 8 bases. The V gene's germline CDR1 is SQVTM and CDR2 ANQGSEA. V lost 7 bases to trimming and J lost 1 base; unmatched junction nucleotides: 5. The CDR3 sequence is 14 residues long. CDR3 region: CSGRGQVNTGELFF. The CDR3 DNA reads TGCAGCGGGAGGGGACAGGTGAACACCGGGGAGCTGTTTTTT.

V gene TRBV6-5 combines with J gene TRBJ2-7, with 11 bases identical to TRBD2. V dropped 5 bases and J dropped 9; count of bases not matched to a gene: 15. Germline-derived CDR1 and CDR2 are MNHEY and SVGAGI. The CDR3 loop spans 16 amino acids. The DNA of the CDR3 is TGTGCCAGCAGTCCCTCGACTAGCGGGACTCATCGCTGGCAGTACTTC. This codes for CASSPSTSGTHRWQYF.

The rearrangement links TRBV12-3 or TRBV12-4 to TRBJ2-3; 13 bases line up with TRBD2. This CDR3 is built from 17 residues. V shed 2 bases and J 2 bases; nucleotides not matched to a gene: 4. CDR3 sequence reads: CASSLSGTSGVTDTQYF. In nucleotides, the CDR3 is TGTGCCAGCAGTTTATCCGGGACTAGCGGGGTCACAGATACGCAGTATTTT.

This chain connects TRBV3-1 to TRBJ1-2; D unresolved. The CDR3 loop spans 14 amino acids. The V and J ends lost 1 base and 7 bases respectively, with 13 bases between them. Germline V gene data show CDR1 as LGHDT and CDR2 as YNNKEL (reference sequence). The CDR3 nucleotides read TGTGCCAGCAGCCAAGGGTGGACTGGGAGTGGCTACACCTTC. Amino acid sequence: CASSQGWTGSGYTF.

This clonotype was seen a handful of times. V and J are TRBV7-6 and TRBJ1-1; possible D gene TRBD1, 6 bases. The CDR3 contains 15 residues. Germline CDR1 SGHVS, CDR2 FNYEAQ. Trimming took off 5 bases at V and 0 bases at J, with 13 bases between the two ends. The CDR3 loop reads CASSLRTEMNTEAFF. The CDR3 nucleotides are TGTGCCAGCAGCCTCCGGACAGAGATGAACACTGAAGCTTTCTTT.

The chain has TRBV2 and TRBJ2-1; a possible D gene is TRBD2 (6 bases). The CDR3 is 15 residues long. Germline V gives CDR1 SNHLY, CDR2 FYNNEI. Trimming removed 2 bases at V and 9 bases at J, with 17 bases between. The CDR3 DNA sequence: TGTGCCAGCAGTGAATCGGCGGGACGTCGTACTGAGCAGTTCTTC. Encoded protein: CASSESAGRRTEQFF.

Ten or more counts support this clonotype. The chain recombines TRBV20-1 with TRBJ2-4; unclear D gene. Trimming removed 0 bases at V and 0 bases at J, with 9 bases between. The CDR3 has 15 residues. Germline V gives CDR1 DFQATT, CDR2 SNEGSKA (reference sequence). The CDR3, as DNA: TGCAGTGCTAGAGAGGGCCAGCTAGCCAAAAACATTCAGTACTTC. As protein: CSAREGQLAKNIQYF.

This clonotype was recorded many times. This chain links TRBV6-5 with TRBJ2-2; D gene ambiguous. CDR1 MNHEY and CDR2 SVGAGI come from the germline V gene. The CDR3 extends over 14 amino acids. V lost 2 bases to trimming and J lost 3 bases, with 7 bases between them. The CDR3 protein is CASSYGRDTGELFF. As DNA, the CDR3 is TGTGCCAGCAGTTACGGCAGAGACACCGGGGAGCTGTTTTTT.

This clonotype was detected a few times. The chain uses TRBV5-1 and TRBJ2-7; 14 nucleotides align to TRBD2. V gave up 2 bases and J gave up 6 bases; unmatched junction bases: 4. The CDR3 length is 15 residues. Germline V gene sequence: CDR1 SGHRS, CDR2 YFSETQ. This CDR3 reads CASSFGTSGSREQYF. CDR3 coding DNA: TGCGCCAGCAGCTTCGGGACTAGCGGGAGTCGCGAGCAGTACTTC.

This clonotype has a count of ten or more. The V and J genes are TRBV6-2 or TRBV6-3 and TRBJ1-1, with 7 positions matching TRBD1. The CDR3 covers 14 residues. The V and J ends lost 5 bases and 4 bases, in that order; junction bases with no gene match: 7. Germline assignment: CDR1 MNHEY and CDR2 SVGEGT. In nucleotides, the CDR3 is TGTGCCAGCAGTAAAATCGGGACAGCCACTGAAGCTTTCTTT. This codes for CASSKIGTATEAFF.

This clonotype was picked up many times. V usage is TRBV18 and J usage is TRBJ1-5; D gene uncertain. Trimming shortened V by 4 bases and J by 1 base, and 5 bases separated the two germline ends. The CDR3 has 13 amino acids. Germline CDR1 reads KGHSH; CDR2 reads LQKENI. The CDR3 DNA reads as TGTGCCAGCTCACTCAAAAGCAATCAGCCCCAGCATTTT. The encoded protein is CASSLKSNQPQHF.

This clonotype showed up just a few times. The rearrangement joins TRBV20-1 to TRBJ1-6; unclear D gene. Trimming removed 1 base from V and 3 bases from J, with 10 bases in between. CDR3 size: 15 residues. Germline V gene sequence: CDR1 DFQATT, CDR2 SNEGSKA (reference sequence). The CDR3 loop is CSARVGPDYNSPLHF. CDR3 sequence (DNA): TGCAGTGCTAGAGTTGGACCGGACTATAATTCACCCCTCCACTTT.

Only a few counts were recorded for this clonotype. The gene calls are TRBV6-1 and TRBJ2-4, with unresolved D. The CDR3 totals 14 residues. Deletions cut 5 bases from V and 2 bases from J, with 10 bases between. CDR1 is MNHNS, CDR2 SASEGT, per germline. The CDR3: CASSPASSKNIQYF. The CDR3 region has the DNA TGTGCCAGCAGTCCCGCCAGCTCCAAAAACATTCAGTACTTC.

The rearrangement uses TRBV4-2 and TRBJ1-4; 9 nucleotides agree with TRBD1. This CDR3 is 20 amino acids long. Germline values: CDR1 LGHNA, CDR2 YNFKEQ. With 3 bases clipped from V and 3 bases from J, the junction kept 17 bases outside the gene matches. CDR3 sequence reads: CASSQAQIPGQGLSNEKLFF. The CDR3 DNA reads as TGTGCCAGCAGCCAGGCCCAAATCCCGGGACAGGGTTTGTCTAATGAAAAACTGTTTTTT.

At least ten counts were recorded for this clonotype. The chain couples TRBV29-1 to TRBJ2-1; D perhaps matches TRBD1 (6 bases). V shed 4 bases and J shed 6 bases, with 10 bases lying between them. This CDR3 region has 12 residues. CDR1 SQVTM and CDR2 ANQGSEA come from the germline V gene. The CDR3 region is CSVAGGRNEQFF. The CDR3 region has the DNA TGCAGCGTTGCTGGGGGCCGCAATGAGCAGTTCTTC.

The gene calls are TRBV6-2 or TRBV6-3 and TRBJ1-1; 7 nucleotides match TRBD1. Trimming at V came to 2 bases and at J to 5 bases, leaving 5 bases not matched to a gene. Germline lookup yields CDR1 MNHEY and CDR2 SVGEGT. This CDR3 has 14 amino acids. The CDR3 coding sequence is TGTGCCAGCAGTTACCAGGGACAGATTACTGAAGCTTTCTTT. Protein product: CASSYQGQITEAFF.

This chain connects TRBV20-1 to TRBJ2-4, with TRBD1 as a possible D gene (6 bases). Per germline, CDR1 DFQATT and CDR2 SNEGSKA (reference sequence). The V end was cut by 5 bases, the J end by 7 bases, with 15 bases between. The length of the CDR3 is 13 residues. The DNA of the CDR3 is TGCAGTGCTCTCAGGGGTTGGGAGAACATTCAGTACTTC. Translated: CSALRGWENIQYF.

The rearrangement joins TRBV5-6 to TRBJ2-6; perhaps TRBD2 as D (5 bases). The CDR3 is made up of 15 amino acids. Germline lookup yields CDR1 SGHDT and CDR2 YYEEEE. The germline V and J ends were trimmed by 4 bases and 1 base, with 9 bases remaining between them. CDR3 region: CASSPGWSGANVLTF. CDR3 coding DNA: TGTGCCAGCAGCCCGGGATGGTCTGGGGCCAACGTCCTGACTTTC. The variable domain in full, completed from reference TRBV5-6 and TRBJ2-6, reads DAGVTQSPTHLIKTRGQQVTLRCSPKSGHDTVSWYQQALGQGPQFIFQYYEEEERQRGNFPDRFSGHQFPNYSSELNVNALLLGDSALYLCASSPGWSGANVLTFGAGSRLTVL.

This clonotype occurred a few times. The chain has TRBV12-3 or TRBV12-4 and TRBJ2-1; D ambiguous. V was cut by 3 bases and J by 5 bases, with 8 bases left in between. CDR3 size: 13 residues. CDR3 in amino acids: CASSLTFNNEQFF. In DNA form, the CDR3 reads TGTGCCAGCAGTTTGACCTTTAACAATGAGCAGTTCTTC.

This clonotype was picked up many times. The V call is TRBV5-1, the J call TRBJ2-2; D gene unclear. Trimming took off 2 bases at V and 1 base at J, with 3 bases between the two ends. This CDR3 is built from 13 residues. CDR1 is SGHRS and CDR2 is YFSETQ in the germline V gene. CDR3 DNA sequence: TGCGCCAGCAGCTTCGAGAACACCGGGGAGCTGTTTTTT. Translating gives CASSFENTGELFF.

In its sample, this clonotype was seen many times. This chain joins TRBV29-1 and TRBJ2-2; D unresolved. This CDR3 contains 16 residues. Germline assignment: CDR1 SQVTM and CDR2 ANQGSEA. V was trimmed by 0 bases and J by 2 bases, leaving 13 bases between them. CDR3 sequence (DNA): TGCAGCGTTGAAGATCGACGGTTCGGCAACACCGGGGAGCTGTTTTTT. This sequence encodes CSVEDRRFGNTGELFF.

CDR3 sequence (DNA): TGTGCCAGCAGCTTAACCAGACAGGAAGCCCAGTACTTC. Its translation is CASSLTRQEAQYF. The chain employs TRBV7-2 and TRBJ2-5, with a possible D match to TRBD1 (6 bases). CDR1 SGHTA and CDR2 FQGNSA come from the germline V gene. V lost 2 bases to trimming and J lost 9 bases, with 13 bases between them. The CDR3 consists of 13 residues.

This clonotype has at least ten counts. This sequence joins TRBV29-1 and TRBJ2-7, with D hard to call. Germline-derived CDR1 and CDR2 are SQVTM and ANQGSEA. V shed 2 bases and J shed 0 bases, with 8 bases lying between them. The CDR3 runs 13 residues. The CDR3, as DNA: TGCAGCGTTGAAACAGACCACTCCTACGAGCAGTACTTC. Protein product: CSVETDHSYEQYF.